This TCR beta chain was sequenced during a study of blood T cell repertoires in COVID-19. Study-wide context: Cohort 3 recovery required two negative PCRs, clearance, or symptom resolution. PBMCs, B-cell-depleted T cells, or T cells were the source of the cDNA or gDNA that made up the material.

V lost 4 bases and J 2 bases, leaving 11 bases between the germline ends. Germline assignment: CDR1 MDHEN and CDR2 SYDVKM. This CDR3 is built from 15 residues. Clones were read by immunoSEQ multiplex PCR, and TCRdb kept only the in-frame ones, dropping some. The profile shows hundreds of thousands of clones, 70% to 90% of them singletons. What was sequenced was PBMCs or T cells enriched from blood (not recorded which). The chain carries TRBV28 and TRBJ1-4; D ambiguous. The source of this sequence is an older woman in a cohort exposed to, infected with or recovered from COVID-19 (not recorded which). DNA for the CDR3: TGTGCCAGCAGTTCCGCCGGGTCCACTAATGAAAAACTGTTTTTT. It specifies CASSSAGSTNEKLFF.